Presented here are 27 T cell receptor beta chains from one specimen sequenced in a study of blood T cell repertoires in COVID-19. Data came from immunoSEQ multiplex PCR; TCRdb stores just in-frame clones and leaves some out. The table records around 42,000 clones, roughly 80% of them present only once. The sample consisted of peripheral blood. The receptors were gathered from a woman aged 60-75 years with acute or convalescent COVID-19.

The V call is TRBV7-3, the J call TRBJ2-1; tentative D call: TRBD2 (6 bases). Trimming left V 1 base short and J 9 bases short, with 7 bases between. This CDR3 is 12 amino acids long. CDR1 and CDR2 from the germline V gene are SGHTA and FQGTGA. CDR3: CASSLKGGEQFF. CDR3 coding DNA: TGTGCCAGCAGCTTAAAGGGAGGTGAGCAGTTCTTC.

On this clone itself: Other DNA variants within this sample encode the same CDR3. The rearrangement links TRBV18 to TRBJ2-3; D call uncertain. This CDR3 has 12 residues. Looked up from germline, CDR1 is KGHSH and CDR2 is LQKENI. Trimming removed 0 bases from V and 6 bases from J, with 4 bases in between. The CDR3 sequence is CASSPPSDTQYF. The DNA for the CDR3 is TGTGCCAGCTCACCACCTAGTGATACGCAGTATTTT.

V is TRBV19 and J is TRBJ2-1; TRBD2 matches 11 bases. This CDR3 has 15 residues. Per germline, CDR1 LNHDA and CDR2 SQIVND (reference sequence). V was pared by 4 bases and J by 2 bases, with 1 base of the junction left unmatched. Here the CDR3 DNA reads TGTGCCAGTAGTACTAGCGGGGGGCCCTACAATGAGCAGTTCTTC. Its translation: CASSTSGGPYNEQFF. The whole variable domain, filled in from reference TRBV19 and TRBJ2-1, reads DGGITQSPKYLFRKEGQNVTLSCEQNLNHDAMYWYRQDPGQGLRLIYYSQIVNDFQKGDIAEGYSVSREKKESFPLTVTSAQKNPTAFYLCASSTSGGPYNEQFFGPGTRLTVL.

The chain has TRBV25-1 and TRBJ2-2; possible D gene TRBD1, 5 bases. The CDR3 is 14 residues long. Germline V gene sequence: CDR1 MGHDK, CDR2 SYGVNS. V was pared by 4 bases and J by 7 bases, with 13 bases between. The CDR3 sequence is CASSAPRVGGELFF. The CDR3 DNA is TGTGCCAGCAGTGCCCCCAGGGTTGGCGGGGAGCTGTTTTTT.

The J gene is TRBJ1-4, the V gene TRBV19, with 10 bases lining up with TRBD1. CDR3 length equals 15 residues. The germline V gene encodes CDR1 LNHDA and CDR2 SQIVND (reference sequence). The J segment lost 7 bases and the V segment lost 5 bases, leaving 7 bases of the junction unmatched. The CDR3, as DNA: TGTGCCAGTAGTCGGGCCGGGACAGGGGTTGAAAAACTGTTTTTT. Encoded protein: CASSRAGTGVEKLFF.

The rearrangement uses TRBV28 and TRBJ2-7; D is undetermined. V gave up 2 bases and J gave up 5 bases, with 10 bases separating them. The CDR3 is made up of 13 amino acids. CDR1 is MDHEN and CDR2 is SYDVKM in the germline V gene. The CDR3 reads CASSLESTDEQYF. CDR3 coding DNA: TGTGCCAGCAGTTTAGAGAGTACGGACGAGCAGTACTTC.

The rearrangement links TRBV11-2 to TRBJ1-2, with 7 bases aligning to TRBD1. Trimming took 2 bases from V and 4 from J; bases not matched to a gene: 4. This CDR3 has 14 amino acids. CDR1 is SGHAT and CDR2 is FQNNGV in the germline V gene. CDR3 loop: CASSLSTGRYGYTF. DNA of the CDR3: TGTGCCAGCAGCTTATCGACAGGGCGCTATGGCTACACCTTC.

The chain joins TRBV5-4 to TRBJ2-1; TRBD2 agrees at 8 bases. The CDR3 extends over 20 amino acids. Germline trimming cut 3 bases from V and 3 bases from J; bases unmatched to any gene: 20. Germline V gene sequence: CDR1 SGHNT, CDR2 YYREEE (reference sequence). DNA of the CDR3: TGTGCCAGCAGCTGGTGGCCAGTCGCGGGGGGCCCGAGTGACTACAATGAGCAGTTCTTC. This sequence encodes CASSWWPVAGGPSDYNEQFF.

The chain has TRBV9 and TRBJ1-6; 7 nucleotides match TRBD1. CDR1 and CDR2 (germline): SGDLS, YYNGEE. This CDR3 region has 15 residues. The junction had 3 bases not matched to a gene; V was cut back by 0 bases and J by 6 bases. CDR3 protein: CASSVEGQSNSPLHF. CDR3 nucleotides: TGTGCCAGCAGCGTAGAGGGACAGAGTAATTCACCCCTCCACTTT.

The chain employs TRBV7-2 and TRBJ1-2; D unresolved. V was pared by 2 bases and J by 4 bases, with 11 bases between. The CDR3 sequence is 14 residues long. The V gene's germline CDR1 is SGHTA and CDR2 FQGNSA. In DNA form, the CDR3 reads TGTGCCAGCAGCTTAACTGAGGCCGTCTATGGCTACACCTTC. Its protein product is CASSLTEAVYGYTF.

The chain recombines TRBV14 with TRBJ1-2; a weak D match, TRBD1 (5 bases). Looked up from germline, CDR1 is SGHDN and CDR2 is FVKESK. Trimming left V 0 bases short and J 4 bases short, with 9 bases between. The CDR3 contains 14 residues. The CDR3 DNA sequence: TGTGCCAGCAGCCAAGAGCGGGGCCCCTATGGCTACACCTTC. Protein sequence: CASSQERGPYGYTF.

V is TRBV5-6 and J is TRBJ2-2; a weak D match, TRBD2 (5 bases). The length of the CDR3 is 13 residues. Trimming took 4 bases from V and 6 from J, leaving 10 bases between them. Germline CDR1 SGHDT, CDR2 YYEEEE. The CDR3 spells CASSPRVAGELFF. The CDR3 DNA is TGTGCCAGCAGCCCGAGGGTGGCCGGGGAGCTGTTTTTT. The variable domain in full, with the rest retrieved from reference TRBV5-6 and TRBJ2-2, is DAGVTQSPTHLIKTRGQQVTLRCSPKSGHDTVSWYQQALGQGPQFIFQYYEEEERQRGNFPDRFSGHQFPNYSSELNVNALLLGDSALYLCASSPRVAGELFFGEGSRLTVL.

J is TRBJ2-2 and V is TRBV9; D gene ambiguous. CDR1 and CDR2 (germline): SGDLS, YYNGEE. The V and J ends lost 0 bases and 4 bases respectively, with 10 bases between them. The CDR3 totals 15 residues. This CDR3 reads CASSVASQITGELFF. CDR3 sequence (DNA): TGTGCCAGCAGCGTAGCTAGTCAGATCACCGGGGAGCTGTTTTTT.

The genes are TRBV10-2 and TRBJ2-1, with 14 bases identical to TRBD2. The CDR3 runs 19 residues. CDR1 and CDR2 (germline): WSHSY, SAAADI. Germline trimming cut 7 bases from V and 0 bases from J; bases unmatched to any gene: 11. The CDR3 coding sequence is TGCGCCAGCAAAAATACCGGGACTAGCGGGGGCCTCTCCTACAATGAGCAGTTCTTC. As protein: CASKNTGTSGGLSYNEQFF.

The chain combines TRBV4-1 with TRBJ1-3; 7 bases match TRBD1. The CDR3 contains 17 residues. With 2 bases clipped from V and 4 bases from J, the junction kept 11 bases outside the gene matches. The germline gives CDR1 MGHRA, CDR2 YSYEKL. CDR3 amino acids: CASSQHDDRVAGNTIYF. The CDR3 nucleotides read TGCGCCAGCAGCCAACATGACGACAGGGTGGCGGGAAACACCATATATTTT.

J is TRBJ1-5 and V is TRBV30; 10 bases map to TRBD1. This CDR3 is built from 19 residues. V was clipped by 4 bases and J by 0 bases; unmatched bases: 15. The germline CDR1 and CDR2 sequences are GTSNPN and SVGIG (reference sequence). The chain's CDR3 is CAWKKPGQGSLGSNQPQHF. CDR3 nucleotide sequence: TGTGCCTGGAAAAAGCCGGGACAGGGGTCGCTCGGTAGCAATCAGCCCCAGCATTTT.

The V and J genes are TRBV13 and TRBJ2-7; 7 bases line up with TRBD1. This CDR3 comprises 14 residues. J was trimmed by 2 bases and V by 5 bases; bases with no gene match: 6. From germline, CDR1 is PRHDT and CDR2 FYEKMQ (reference sequence). The CDR3 sequence is CASSPGDSAYEQYF. The CDR3, as DNA: TGTGCCAGCAGCCCCGGGGACAGCGCCTACGAGCAGTACTTC.

V and J are TRBV6-5 and TRBJ2-7; no firm D call. The CDR3 length is 12 residues. V gave up 4 bases and J gave up 2 bases, with 6 bases separating them. CDR1 and CDR2 (germline): MNHEY, SVGAGI. CDR3 sequence: CASSSLPYEQYF. The CDR3 DNA reads as TGTGCCAGCAGTTCCCTCCCCTACGAGCAGTACTTC.

The V gene is TRBV5-1, the J gene TRBJ1-1, with D possibly matching TRBD1 (5 bases). With 5 bases removed from V and 0 bases from J, the gap between germline ends came to 14 bases. CDR3 length: 15 residues. Germline lookup yields CDR1 SGHRS and CDR2 YFSETQ. CDR3: CASRPDSLMNTEAFF. Written as DNA, the CDR3 is TGCGCCAGCAGACCCGACAGCCTAATGAACACTGAAGCTTTCTTT.

This clone was picked up one time. The chain employs TRBV18 and TRBJ2-1; TRBD2 might be the D (5 bases). Germline V gene data show CDR1 as KGHSH and CDR2 as LQKENI. This CDR3 has 13 amino acids. V was trimmed by 3 bases and J by 7 bases, leaving 10 bases between them. The CDR3 DNA is TGTGCCAGCTCACCCCTCCGGGGTAATGAGCAGTTCTTC. Translated: CASSPLRGNEQFF.

This chain uses TRBV19 with TRBJ2-1; no firm D call. The CDR3 extends over 16 amino acids. Trimming shortened V by 4 bases and J by 5 bases, and 18 bases separated the two germline ends. In germline, CDR1 is LNHDA, CDR2 SQIVND (reference sequence). The CDR3 here is CASSNPAGEKNNEQFF. In DNA form, the CDR3 reads TGTGCCAGTAGTAATCCAGCCGGAGAGAAAAACAATGAGCAGTTCTTC.

The gene calls are TRBV18 and TRBJ2-7; D not certain. The CDR3 has 13 amino acids. Germline CDR1 and CDR2: KGHSH and LQKENI. V shed 4 bases and J shed 0 bases, with 7 bases lying between them. The DNA of the CDR3 is TGTGCCAGCTCACGGGCGATCTCCTACGAGCAGTACTTC. This sequence encodes CASSRAISYEQYF.

The rearrangement joins TRBV24-1 to TRBJ1-5; weak D call: TRBD1 (6 bases). CDR1 is KGHDR and CDR2 is SFDVKD in the germline V gene. V lost 3 bases and J 6 bases, leaving 11 bases between the germline ends. This CDR3 contains 14 residues. CDR3 protein: CATSDRGGPQPQHF. In nucleotides, the CDR3 is TGTGCCACCAGTGATCGGGGGGGGCCTCAGCCCCAGCATTTT.

This clone was seen more than once but under ten times. The chain recombines TRBV3-1 (or the pseudogene TRBV3-2) with TRBJ1-1; tentative D call: TRBD1 (5 bases). Per germline, CDR1 LGHDT and CDR2 YNNKEL (reference sequence). The germline V and J ends were trimmed by 2 bases and 1 base, with 8 bases remaining between them. CDR3 length: 14 residues. The CDR3 reads CASSQTGGNTEAFF. The CDR3 coding sequence is TGTGCCAGCAGCCAAACCGGGGGGAACACTGAAGCTTTCTTT.

The rearrangement uses TRBV18 and TRBJ2-1; 9 positions agree with TRBD1. Looked up from germline, CDR1 is KGHSH and CDR2 is LQKENI. The CDR3 covers 16 residues. With V trimmed by 3 bases and J by 6 bases, 9 bases remained unmatched. CDR3 DNA: TGTGCCAGCTCACCTGGACAGGGGCAAGGGAGCAATGAGCAGTTCTTC. Translating it yields CASSPGQGQGSNEQFF. Using reference TRBV18 and TRBJ2-1 for the parts outside the CDR3, the full variable domain is NAGVMQNPRHLVRRRGQEARLRCSPMKGHSHVYWYRQLPEEGLKFMVYLQKENIIDESGMPKERFSAEFPKEGPSILRIQQVVRGDSAAYFCASSPGQGQGSNEQFFGPGTRLTVL.

The CDR3 DNA reads as TGTGCCAGCAGCTTAGAGGGGCCCAGGGAGTATTTT. Protein: CASSLEGPREYF. The chain has TRBV7-9 and TRBJ2-3; D may be TRBD1 (5 bases). CDR1 and CDR2 (germline): SEHNR, FQNEAQ (reference sequence). The V end lost 1 base, the J end lost 13 bases, and 12 bases lay between the germline ends. The CDR3 covers 12 residues. The full variable domain, with the rest looked up from reference TRBV7-9 and TRBJ2-3, is DTGVSQNPRHKITKRGQNVTFRCDPISEHNRLYWYRQTLGQGPEFLTYFQNEAQLEKSRLLSDRFSAERPKGSFSTLEIQRTEQGDSAMYLCASSLEGPREYFGPGTRLTVL.

Only one count was recorded for this clone. V gene TRBV21-1 combines with J gene TRBJ1-1; the D segment call TRBD1 is taken from the table without a DNA check. TRBV21-1 corresponds to a pseudogene. The CDR3 has 14 amino acids. The chain's CDR3 is CASSSGQGAIEAFF. The CDR3 nucleotides read TGTGCCAGCAGCTCGGGACAGGGGGCGATTGAAGCTTTCTTT.